These T cell receptor beta chains were read from a single sample in a study of read filtering for tumor transcriptome and immune sequencing. TCRdb analysed the reads with MiXCR anew, one entry per CDR3 protein. Here the sample spans some 38,000 distinct CDR3 sequences, 10% to 15% being singletons. The sample taken for sequencing was a population of CD138-negative cells sorted from bone marrow. The receptors shown here come from a donor over 35 with multiple myeloma. Both conserved end residues are part of each CDR3. The D gene is left open where the match is weak. The listing skips clone size in some rows; elsewhere it reads once, few, many or a size class.

v_call	d_call	clone_size	j_call	cdr3_aa	cdr3_nt
TRBV20-1	TRBD1	many	TRBJ2-7	CSAEKGQGANEQYF	TGCAGTGCCGAGAAGGGACAGGGGGCAAACGAGCAGTACTTC
TRBV7-2	.	many	TRBJ1-1	CASSLQSTEAFF	TGTGCCAGCAGCTTGCAATCCACTGAAGCTTTCTTT
TRBV25-1	.	many	TRBJ1-4	CASSEGGNEKLFF	TGTGCCAGCAGTGAGGGGGGGAATGAAAAACTGTTTTTT
TRBV20-1	TRBD2	medium-sized	TRBJ2-7	CSARVASGGYEQYF	TGCAGTGCTAGAGTGGCTAGCGGGGGATACGAGCAGTACTTC
TRBV6-4	.	many	TRBJ2-3	CASSGSGNTDTQYF	TGTGCCAGCAGTGGGAGCGGTAACACAGATACGCAGTATTTT
TRBV5-1	.	many	TRBJ1-1	CASSLEPGISTEAFF	TGCGCCAGCAGCTTGGAGCCAGGGATAAGCACTGAAGCTTTCTTT
TRBV3-1	.	many	TRBJ2-2	CASSQGLSNTGELFF	TGTGCCAGCAGCCAGGGCCTATCGAACACCGGGGAGCTGTTTTTT
TRBV20-1	.	many	TRBJ2-3	CSAKGSSTDTQYF	TGCAGTGCTAAAGGGTCTAGCACAGATACGCAGTATTTT
TRBV7-2	.	many	TRBJ2-5	CASSLGYQETQYF	TGTGCCAGCAGCTTAGGATACCAAGAGACCCAGTACTTC
TRBV20-1	TRBD1	many	TRBJ2-5	CSAGDRGRETQYF	TGCAGTGCTGGGGACAGGGGGCGAGAGACCCAGTACTTC
TRBV11-2	TRBD1	many	TRBJ1-1	CASSRTGFEAFF	TGTGCCAGCAGCCGGACAGGGTTTGAAGCTTTCTTT
TRBV11-2	TRBD2	medium-sized	TRBJ2-1	CASSLSGGSYNEQFF	TGTGCCAGCAGCTTAAGCGGGGGATCCTACAATGAGCAGTTCTTC
TRBV4-1	.	many	TRBJ2-5	CASSQADSRGTQYF	TGCGCCAGCAGCCAAGCAGACAGTCGTGGGACCCAGTACTTC
TRBV11-2	.	many	TRBJ1-5	CASSLVGGNQPQHF	TGTGCCAGCAGCTTAGTTGGGGGCAATCAGCCCCAGCATTTT
TRBV10-1	TRBD2	many	TRBJ2-7	CASSAGTNPYEQYF	TGCGCCAGCAGTGCCGGGACTAATCCCTACGAGCAGTACTTC
TRBV7-9	.	many	TRBJ1-1	CASSLGQVNTEAFF	TGTGCCAGCAGCTTAGGGCAGGTGAACACTGAAGCTTTCTTT
TRBV19	.	.	TRBJ1-1	CASTRAGGTEALF	TGTGCCAGTACTCGGGCGGGGGGCACTGAAGCTCTCTTT
TRBV6-2/TRBV6-3	TRBD2	many	TRBJ2-5	CASTRGLSGGFQETQYF	TGTGCCAGCACCCGGGGACTGAGCGGGGGATTCCAAGAGACCCAGTACTTC
TRBV27	.	many	TRBJ1-2	CASSPGEGRLRF	TGTGCCAGCAGCCCTGGGGAAGGACGGCTCCGCTTC
TRBV6-4	.	many	TRBJ1-6	CASEDSPLHF	TGTGCCAGCGAAGATTCACCCCTCCACTTT
TRBV27	.	many	TRBJ2-3	CASSTSSAGGTDTQYF	TGTGCCAGCAGTACATCCAGCGCCGGCGGCACAGATACGCAGTATTTT
TRBV2	TRBD2	.	TRBJ2-3	CAGTRNPRGSTDTQYF	TGTGCCGGCACTCGAAATCCGCGGGGGAGCACAGATACGCAGTATTTT
TRBV7-2	TRBD2	many	TRBJ2-5	CASSLGLAGGRGYQETQYF	TGTGCCAGCAGCTTGGGACTAGCGGGGGGCCGAGGGTATCAAGAGACCCAGTACTTC